This TCR beta chain was recorded in a study of T cells in localized non-small cell lung cancer. The CDR3 totals 14 residues. Trimming shortened V by 5 bases and J by 4 bases, and 9 bases separated the two germline ends. Germline assignment: CDR1 WNHNN and CDR2 SYGVQD (reference sequence). Only in-frame clones appear in the TCRdb table, and some are missing; sequencing was by immunoSEQ multiplex PCR. Altogether over 20,000 clones are present, about 91% being singletons, with the ten largest covering about 4%. The input for sequencing was peripheral blood, taken before any cancer treatment. This rearrangement joins TRBV10-1 to TRBJ1-6; D is unresolved. The receptor was isolated from a female donor older than 55 with stage II squamous cell lung carcinoma. DNA for the CDR3: TGCGCCAGCAGTCACGGACGGTATAATTCACCCCTCCACTTT. It encodes CASSHGRYNSPLHF.